Following are 32 T cell receptor beta chains from one sample sequenced in a study of T cell responses to AZD1222 COVID-19 vaccine (dated by TCRdb to the early 2020s). The library was produced with the immunoSEQ multiplex PCR assay. In its TCRdb copy, this immuneACCESS table keeps in-frame sequences only and misses some clones. Where compared with another copy, unresolved V genes explain less than half of these, and the others have no known cause. This sample holds 130,000 to 150,000 clones; 75% to 95% were observed only once. The ten biggest clones cover approximately 3% of the sample. This specimen's time point label, per the study, means: baseline before first vaccination. The treatment or condition tag for this specimen amounts to: meningococcal conjugate vaccine given as trial control. Sequenced here: peripheral blood, sampled on day 0 of MenACWY control vaccination. The receptor source for this set is an adult in good health.

This chain links TRBV7-9 with TRBJ1-2; TRBD1 matches at 9 bases. Germline CDR1 and CDR2: SEHNR and FQNEAQ (reference sequence). V was clipped by 0 bases and J by 2 bases; unmatched bases: 1. CDR3 length: 15 amino acids. The CDR3 DNA follows: TGTGCCAGCAGCTTAGCCGGGACAGGGAACTATGGCTACACCTTC. Translated: CASSLAGTGNYGYTF.

As DNA, the CDR3 is TGTGCCAGCAGCTCCTCTGAGAGGCGACTCACCGGGGAGCTGTTTTTT. It translates to CASSSSERRLTGELFF. The chain combines TRBV5-6 with TRBJ2-2; D call uncertain. Trimming pared 3 bases from V and 4 bases from J, leaving 16 bases between. The CDR3 is 16 residues long. Germline assignment: CDR1 SGHDT and CDR2 YYEEEE.

A note on this clone: Compared with germline, one end of the junction differs, possibly owing to a read error. V usage is TRBV24-1 and J usage is TRBJ1-2, with 9 bases identical to TRBD1. The germline CDR1 and CDR2 sequences are KGHDR and SFDVKD. There are 13 residues in the CDR3. The CDR3 DNA reads TGTGCCTCCAGTGGGGGACAGGGATACGGCTACACCTTC. Translating gives CASSGGQGYGYTF.

V gene TRBV27 combines with J gene TRBJ1-5; D ambiguous. The CDR3 contains 12 residues. V lost 6 bases to trimming and J lost 1 base, with 4 bases between them. Germline CDR1 MNHEY, CDR2 SMNVEV (reference sequence). This CDR3 reads CASRASNQPQHF. The DNA of the CDR3 is TGTGCCAGCAGGGCCAGCAATCAGCCCCAGCATTTT.

J is TRBJ1-4 and V is TRBV7-9; D is unresolved. The V end lost 2 bases, the J end lost 4 bases, and 11 bases lay between the germline ends. This CDR3 comprises 15 residues. Germline-derived CDR1 and CDR2 are SEHNR and FQNEAQ (reference sequence). CDR3 sequence: CASSLRRELNEKLFF. The CDR3 DNA is TGTGCCAGCAGCTTACGAAGGGAACTTAATGAAAAACTGTTTTTT. The full variable domain, its missing parts supplied by reference TRBV7-9 and TRBJ1-4, is DTGVSQNPRHKITKRGQNVTFRCDPISEHNRLYWYRQTLGQGPEFLTYFQNEAQLEKSRLLSDRFSAERPKGSFSTLEIQRTEQGDSAMYLCASSLRRELNEKLFFGSGTQLSVL.

In its sample, this clone was seen a few times. The DNA for the CDR3 is TGTGCCAGCAGCGCCGGCAGGGGGCATGGCTACACCTTC. It yields the protein CASSAGRGHGYTF. The rearrangement links TRBV7-3 to TRBJ1-2; 8 positions match TRBD1. The CDR3 is 13 residues long. The germline CDR1 and CDR2 sequences are SGHTA and FQGTGA. The V gene end was trimmed by 5 bases and the J gene end by 6 bases; junction bases not matched to a gene: 5.

This clone was seen just once. The J gene is TRBJ1-5, the V gene TRBV6-1, with TRBD1 identical over 7 bases. This CDR3 comprises 14 residues. Germline-derived CDR1 and CDR2 are MNHNS and SASEGT. V shed 3 bases, J shed 4 bases, and the junction held 3 bases outside the gene matches. CDR3 in DNA: TGTGCCAGCAGTGAGACAGGGAGTAATCAGCCCCAGCATTTT. Residues: CASSETGSNQPQHF.

The rearrangement links TRBV5-1 to TRBJ1-2; D gene unclear. The germline gives CDR1 SGHRS, CDR2 YFSETQ. V shed 0 bases and J shed 6 bases, with 12 bases lying between them. The CDR3 spans 14 residues. The CDR3, as DNA: TGCGCCAGCAGCTTGGTGGACCCGGCAAATGGCTACACCTTC. It encodes CASSLVDPANGYTF.

CDR3 loop: CASSQGSPRGNQPQHF. CDR3 sequence (DNA): TGTGCCAGCAGCCAAGGGTCTCCCCGGGGGAATCAGCCCCAGCATTTT. The chain is built from TRBV3-1 (or the pseudogene TRBV3-2) and TRBJ1-5; D may be TRBD1 (5 bases). Trimming cost V 1 base and J 4 bases, with 14 bases left between them. The CDR3 runs 16 residues. Germline CDR1 and CDR2: LGHDT and YNNKEL (reference sequence).

The V gene is TRBV6-5, the J gene TRBJ1-1; possibly TRBD1 for D (6 bases). The V and J ends lost 2 bases and 4 bases respectively, with 11 bases between them. Germline CDR1 is MNHEY and CDR2 is SVGAGI. The CDR3 length is 14 residues. The CDR3 loop reads CASSYDRFGTEAFF. CDR3 nucleotides: TGTGCCAGCAGTTACGACAGGTTTGGCACTGAAGCTTTCTTT.

This clone was counted once. The genes are TRBV9 and TRBJ1-3, with 8 bases aligning to TRBD1. V lost 3 bases and J lost 3; bases outside the gene matches: 5. Germline CDR1 SGDLS, CDR2 YYNGEE. This CDR3 region has 15 residues. In nucleotides, the CDR3 is TGTGCCAGCAGCGAAGCAGGGGGCCTTGGAAACACCATATATTTT. Translating gives CASSEAGGLGNTIYF.

CDR3: CASSTGTGGLLAFF. CDR3 coding DNA: TGCGCCAGCAGTACAGGGACAGGGGGCCTGTTAGCTTTCTTT. The rearrangement joins TRBV5-1 to TRBJ1-1; TRBD1 matches at 12 bases. Trimming removed 5 bases from V and 10 bases from J; junction bases left unmatched: 9. CDR1 and CDR2 (germline): SGHRS, YFSETQ. The CDR3 has 14 residues. Variable domain in full (rest from reference TRBV5-1 and TRBJ1-1): KAGVTQTPRYLIKTRGQQVTLSCSPISGHRSVSWYQQTPGQGLQFLFEYFSETQRNKGNFPGRFSGRQFSNSRSEMNVSTLELGDSALYLCASSTGTGGLLAFFGQGTRLTVV.

The rearrangement joins TRBV15 to TRBJ2-2; 9 positions agree with TRBD2. Germline loops: CDR1 LNHNV, CDR2 YYDKDF (reference sequence). The junction had 19 bases not matched to a gene; V was cut back by 3 bases and J by 5 bases. The CDR3 has 20 residues. In nucleotides, the CDR3 is TGTGCCACCAGCAGCCCCCCATTCGGGGTAGCGGGAGCAGTAACCGGGGAGCTGTTTTTT. Its protein is CATSSPPFGVAGAVTGELFF.

CDR3 in amino acids: CASSPLAHTEQYF. The CDR3 DNA sequence: TGTGCCAGCAGCCCCCTAGCCCATACCGAGCAGTACTTC. V usage is TRBV3-1 (or the pseudogene TRBV3-2) and J usage is TRBJ2-7, with D perhaps matching TRBD2 (5 bases). V was clipped by 4 bases and J by 6 bases, with 13 bases between them. Germline V gives CDR1 LGHDT, CDR2 YNNKEL (reference sequence). The CDR3 contains 13 residues.

The V call is TRBV25-1, the J call TRBJ2-7; D ambiguous. The CDR3 totals 13 residues. The germline V and J ends were trimmed by 2 bases and 7 bases, with 12 bases remaining between them. Germline CDR1 MGHDK, CDR2 SYGVNS. In nucleotides, the CDR3 is TGTGCCAGCAGTGAACCAGATAGAAAAGAGCAGTACTTC. It codes for CASSEPDRKEQYF.

DNA of the CDR3: TGTGCCAGCAGCCAAGAAGGGACCCTCGGGACCCAGTACTTC. Translated, it gives CASSQEGTLGTQYF. The chain has TRBV3-1 (or the pseudogene TRBV3-2) and TRBJ2-5, with D perhaps TRBD1 or TRBD2 (5 bases each). V was trimmed by 0 bases and J by 7 bases, leaving 12 bases between them. This CDR3 contains 14 residues. The germline V gene encodes CDR1 LGHDT and CDR2 YNNKEL (reference sequence).

V gene TRBV19 combines with J gene TRBJ2-7; D might be TRBD2 (5 bases). V was pared by 1 base and J by 7 bases, with 17 bases between. The length of the CDR3 is 15 residues. Germline V gene lookup returns CDR1 LNHDA and CDR2 SQIVND (reference sequence). The CDR3 loop reads CASSIGPGTQSEQYF. The CDR3 nucleotides are TGTGCCAGTAGTATAGGGCCGGGAACCCAATCGGAGCAGTACTTC.

A single count supports this clone. The chain joins TRBV6-5 to TRBJ1-5; D perhaps matches TRBD1 (5 bases). The CDR3 spans 13 residues. V was shortened by 7 bases and J by 1 base, with 8 bases between the two germline ends. Germline V gene data show CDR1 as MNHEY and CDR2 as SVGAGI. The CDR3 is CASMGGSNQPQHF. The CDR3 nucleotides read TGTGCCAGCATGGGGGGGAGCAATCAGCCCCAGCATTTT.

This chain joins TRBV5-1 and TRBJ1-1; TRBD1 might be the D (5 bases). V lost 0 bases and J lost 5, with 14 bases in between. Germline CDR1 SGHRS, CDR2 YFSETQ. This CDR3 region has 15 residues. The CDR3 protein is CASSLAQGAKTEAFF. The CDR3 region has the DNA TGCGCCAGCAGCTTGGCCCAGGGAGCGAAAACTGAAGCTTTCTTT.

This rearrangement joins TRBV18 to TRBJ2-5, with TRBD1 matching over 7 bases. Germline V lookup: CDR1 KGHSH, CDR2 LQKENI. Losses at the gene ends were 6 bases for V and 2 bases for J; bases not matched to a gene: 6. The CDR3 runs 14 residues. In nucleotides, the CDR3 is TGTGCCAGCTCCATTCCGGGACAGCAAGAGACCCAGTACTTC. Translated: CASSIPGQQETQYF. Variable domain in full (rest from reference TRBV18 and TRBJ2-5): NAGVMQNPRHLVRRRGQEARLRCSPMKGHSHVYWYRQLPEEGLKFMVYLQKENIIDESGMPKERFSAEFPKEGPSILRIQQVVRGDSAAYFCASSIPGQQETQYFGPGTRLLVL.

The CDR3 DNA follows: TGTGCCAGTAGTATAGTAGGATTGAACACTGAAGCTTTCTTT. Amino acid sequence: CASSIVGLNTEAFF. V is TRBV19 and J is TRBJ1-1; D not certain. Germline V lookup: CDR1 LNHDA, CDR2 SQIVND (reference sequence). Trimming shortened V by 1 base and J by 0 bases, and 6 bases separated the two germline ends. The CDR3 runs 14 residues.

The chain links TRBV3-1 (or the pseudogene TRBV3-2) to TRBJ1-1; TRBD1 might be the D (6 bases). CDR3 length: 16 residues. The germline CDR1 and CDR2 sequences are LGHDT and YNNKEL (reference sequence). V lost 1 base to trimming and J lost 4 bases, with 16 bases between them. CDR3 residues: CASSQGSGGAGTEAFF. The CDR3 region has the DNA TGTGCCAGCAGCCAAGGTTCGGGGGGGGCTGGCACTGAAGCTTTCTTT.

The chain is built from TRBV16 and TRBJ1-2, with TRBD1 as a possible D gene (5 bases). Germline V lookup: CDR1 KGHSY, CDR2 FQNENV. Trimming took 0 bases from V and 7 from J, leaving 12 bases between them. There are 14 residues in the CDR3. This CDR3 reads CASSQSGEPSGYTF. The CDR3 nucleotides read TGTGCCAGCAGCCAATCGGGGGAGCCGTCTGGCTACACCTTC.

The chain recombines TRBV7-9 with TRBJ2-7; tentatively, D is TRBD2 (5 bases). V was clipped by 6 bases and J by 0 bases, with 18 bases between them. CDR1 and CDR2 from the germline V gene are SEHNR and FQNEAQ (reference sequence). The length of the CDR3 is 16 residues. The CDR3 is CASRPGWGRDSYEQYF. The CDR3, as DNA: TGTGCCAGCAGGCCGGGGTGGGGAAGAGACTCCTACGAGCAGTACTTC.

J is TRBJ1-1 and V is TRBV2, with a tentative D call TRBD1 (5 bases). The ends were cut back, 4 bases at V and 7 bases at J, with 16 bases in the middle. CDR3 length: 14 amino acids. The germline V gene encodes CDR1 SNHLY and CDR2 FYNNEI. The DNA for the CDR3 is TGTGCCAGCAGTGGTCACGGGGGTCGGAATGAAGCTTTCTTT. Amino acid sequence: CASSGHGGRNEAFF.

V usage is TRBV18 and J usage is TRBJ2-7; 11 positions agree with TRBD2. Germline CDR1 KGHSH, CDR2 LQKENI. CDR3 length: 15 amino acids. V gave up 3 bases and J gave up 6 bases; unmatched junction bases: 7. CDR3 sequence: CASSPTSGSQIEQYF. For the CDR3, the DNA is TGTGCCAGCTCACCCACTAGCGGGAGCCAGATCGAGCAGTACTTC.

The chain has TRBV5-8 and TRBJ2-7; 7 nucleotides align to TRBD1. The CDR3 is 15 residues long. Germline CDR1 and CDR2: SGHTS and YDEGEE. The trim removed 5 bases at V and 2 bases at J, leaving 10 bases unmatched. CDR3 amino acids: CASSRQGLPTYEQYF. Written as DNA, the CDR3 is TGTGCCAGCAGTAGACAGGGCCTCCCAACCTACGAGCAGTACTTC.

The rearrangement uses TRBV28 and TRBJ2-7, with a possible D match to TRBD2 (6 bases). The germline CDR1 and CDR2 sequences are MDHEN and SYDVKM. Trimming took 6 bases from V and 2 from J, leaving 14 bases between them. The CDR3 loop spans 14 amino acids. The CDR3, as DNA: TGTGCCAGCAGCCCGCCGGGGGACGCCTACGAGCAGTACTTC. Residues: CASSPPGDAYEQYF.

The gene calls are TRBV4-1 and TRBJ2-1; tentatively, D is TRBD1 (6 bases). V was clipped by 1 base and J by 8 bases, with 9 bases between them. The CDR3 runs 13 residues. The germline gives CDR1 MGHRA, CDR2 YSYEKL. CDR3 sequence reads: CASSQAGADEQFF. Written as DNA, the CDR3 is TGCGCCAGCAGCCAAGCAGGGGCCGATGAGCAGTTCTTC.

The chain recombines TRBV7-9 with TRBJ2-5; 7 bases map to TRBD2. From germline, CDR1 is SEHNR and CDR2 FQNEAQ (reference sequence). The CDR3 consists of 16 residues. With V trimmed by 5 bases and J by 1 base, 10 bases remained unmatched. CDR3 amino acids: CASSRQGTTTQETQYF. CDR3 coding DNA: TGTGCCAGCAGCCGCCAAGGGACTACTACCCAAGAGACCCAGTACTTC. Filled out from reference TRBV7-9 and TRBJ2-5, the complete variable domain reads DTGVSQNPRHKITKRGQNVTFRCDPISEHNRLYWYRQTLGQGPEFLTYFQNEAQLEKSRLLSDRFSAERPKGSFSTLEIQRTEQGDSAMYLCASSRQGTTTQETQYFGPGTRLLVL.

This chain uses TRBV27 with TRBJ1-2; 7 bases align to TRBD1. The V and J ends lost 8 bases and 5 bases, in that order; junction bases with no gene match: 8. The CDR3 runs 13 residues. Germline CDR1 MNHEY, CDR2 SMNVEV (reference sequence). CDR3 bases: TGTGCCAGCCAATCACAGGGGACATATGGCTACACCTTC. Translated: CASQSQGTYGYTF.

The chain has TRBV9 and TRBJ2-5, with unresolved D. The CDR3 extends over 15 amino acids. With 3 bases removed from V and 2 bases from J, the gap between germline ends came to 14 bases. CDR1 and CDR2 (germline): SGDLS, YYNGEE. CDR3 sequence: CASSETPQGQETQYF. The DNA for the CDR3 is TGTGCCAGCAGCGAAACACCCCAAGGTCAAGAGACCCAGTACTTC.